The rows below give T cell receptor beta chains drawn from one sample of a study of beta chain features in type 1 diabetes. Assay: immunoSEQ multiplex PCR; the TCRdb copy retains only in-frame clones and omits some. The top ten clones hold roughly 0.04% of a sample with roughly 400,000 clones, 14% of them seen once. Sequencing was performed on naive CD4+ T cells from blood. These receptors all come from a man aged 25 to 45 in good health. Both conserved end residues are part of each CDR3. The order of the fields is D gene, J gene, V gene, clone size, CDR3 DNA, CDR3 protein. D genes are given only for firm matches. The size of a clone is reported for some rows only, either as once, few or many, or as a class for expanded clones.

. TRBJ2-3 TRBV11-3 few TGTGCCAGCAGTTTGATCCCAGATACGCAGTATTTT CASSLIPDTQYF
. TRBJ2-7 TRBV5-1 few TGCGCCAGCAGCGCCGGGACGGGCTCCTTGTACGAGCAGTACTTC CASSAGTGSLYEQYF
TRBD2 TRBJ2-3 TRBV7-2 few TGTGCCAGCAGCCCCCTATCGGGACTACGCACAGATACGCAGTATTTT CASSPLSGLRTDTQYF
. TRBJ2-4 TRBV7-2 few TGTGCCAGCAGCTCACTAGCCAAAAACATTCAGTACTTC CASSSLAKNIQYF
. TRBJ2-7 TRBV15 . TGTGCCACCAGCAGAGTTGTCCGCACCTACGAGCAGTACTTC CATSRVVRTYEQYF
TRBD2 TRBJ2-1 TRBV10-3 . TGTGCTAGCTCCCTAGCGGGAGGCAATGAGCAGTTCTTC CASSLAGGNEQFF
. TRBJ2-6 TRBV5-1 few TGCGCCAGCAGCTCTGAATCCGGGATTCTCTCTGGGGCCAACGTCCTGACTTTC CASSSESGILSGANVLTF
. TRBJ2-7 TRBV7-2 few TGTGCCAGCAGCTCACAGCCCTACGAGCAGTACTTC CASSSQPYEQYF
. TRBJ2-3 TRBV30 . TGTGCCTGCCTGGGGACCAACACAGATACGCAGTATTTT CACLGTNTDTQYF
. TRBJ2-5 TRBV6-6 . TGTGCCAGCAGTTACCGAAGCTTTGAGACCCAGTACTTC CASSYRSFETQYF
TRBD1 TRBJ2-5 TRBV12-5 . TGTGCTAGTGGTCAGGGACAGCCCCAAGAGACCCAGTACTTC CASGQGQPQETQYF
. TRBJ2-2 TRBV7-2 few TGTGCCAGCAGCTTAGCAGCACCTCCGAACACCGGGGAGCTGTTTTTT CASSLAAPPNTGELFF
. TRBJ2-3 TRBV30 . TGTGCCTGGAGCCAAACCCTAGGGGAAACGCAGTATTTT CAWSQTLGETQYF
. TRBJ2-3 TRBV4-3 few TGCGCCAGCAGCCGCCACCGGGTCCCCGAGGATACGCAGTATTTT CASSRHRVPEDTQYF
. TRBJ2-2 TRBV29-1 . TGCAGCGTTGAAGCTCGGGGTCGGGGGACCGGGGAGCTGTTTTTT CSVEARGRGTGELFF
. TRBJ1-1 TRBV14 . TGTGCCAGCAGCCAAGATGGTACGAGTGAAGCTTTCTTT CASSQDGTSEAFF
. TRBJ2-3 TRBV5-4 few TGTGCCAGCAGCTTGGGAGTAAGCACAGATACGCAGTATTTT CASSLGVSTDTQYF
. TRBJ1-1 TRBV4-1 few TGCGCCAGCAGCCAAGAGCCAGGGACTGAAGCTTTCTTT CASSQEPGTEAFF
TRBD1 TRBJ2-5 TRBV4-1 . TGCGCCAGCAGCTACCGGGACAGGGTCGAAGAGACCCAGTACTTC CASSYRDRVEETQYF
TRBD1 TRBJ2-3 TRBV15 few TGTGCCACCAGCAGCTGGACAGGGGGTTTAACAGATACGCAGTATTTT CATSSWTGGLTDTQYF
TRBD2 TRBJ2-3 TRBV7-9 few TGTGCCAGCAGCTTACCTGGGACTAGCGGGAGCACAGATACGCAGTATTTT CASSLPGTSGSTDTQYF
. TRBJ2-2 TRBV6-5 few TGTGCCAGCAGTTACCAGAGTGCGGCCGGGGAGCTGTTTTTT CASSYQSAAGELFF
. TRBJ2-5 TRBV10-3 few TGTGCCATCAGTTCCGGGACGGACCAAGAGACCCAGTACTTC CAISSGTDQETQYF
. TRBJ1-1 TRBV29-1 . TGCAGCGTTCGACGGACAGCGAACACTGAAGCTTTCTTT CSVRRTANTEAFF
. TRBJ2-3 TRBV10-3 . TGTGCCATCAGCCAGGGGGATACGCAGTATTTT CAISQGDTQYF
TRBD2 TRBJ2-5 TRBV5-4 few TGTGCCAGCAGCTTCCCCGCGGGGGGGGGAAAGACCCAGTACTTC CASSFPAGGGKTQYF
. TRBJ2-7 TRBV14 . TGTGCCAGCAGCCGGCCCCAGGGTTTCGCCTACGAGCAGTACTTC CASSRPQGFAYEQYF
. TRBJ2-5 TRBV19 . TGTGCCAGTAGTCCCGGGGCATGGGAGACCCAGTACTTC CASSPGAWETQYF
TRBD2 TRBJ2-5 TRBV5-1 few TGCGCCAGCAGCTTGGATCCACAAGGCGGGAGATTAGAGACCCAGTACTTC CASSLDPQGGRLETQYF
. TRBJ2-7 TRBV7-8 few TGTGCCAGCAGCTTAGGGCTAGTCTACTACGAGCAGTACTTC CASSLGLVYYEQYF
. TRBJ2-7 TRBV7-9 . TGTGCCAGCAGACAGGGCGGCCACGAGCAGTACTTC CASRQGGHEQYF
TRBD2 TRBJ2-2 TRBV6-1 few TGTGCCAGCAGTGGGGCCCGGAGCGGGAGGGCCTCCGGGGAGCTGTTTTTT CASSGARSGRASGELFF
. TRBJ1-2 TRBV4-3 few TGCGCCAGCAGCCAAGAGCCCGGGAACCTCTATGGCTACACCTTC CASSQEPGNLYGYTF
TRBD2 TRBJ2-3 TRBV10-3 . TGTGCCATCAGTGGGACTAGCGGGGGAGATACGCAGTATTTT CAISGTSGGDTQYF
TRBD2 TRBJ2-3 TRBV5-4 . TGTGCCAGCAGCCCGGAGGGACTAGGAGATACGCAGTATTTT CASSPEGLGDTQYF
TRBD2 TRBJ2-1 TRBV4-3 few TGCGCCAGCAGCCCGCGGACTAGCGGGGGAGGGAATGAGCAGTTCTTC CASSPRTSGGGNEQFF
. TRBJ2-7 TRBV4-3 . TGCGCCAGCAGCCAAGGGCTCGGAGAGCAGTACTTC CASSQGLGEQYF
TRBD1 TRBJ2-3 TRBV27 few TGTGCCAGCAATACTTTAGGGGGACAGGGAAGAGATACGCAGTATTTT CASNTLGGQGRDTQYF
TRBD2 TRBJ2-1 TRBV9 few TGTGCCAGCAGCCCCCTAGCGGGGGGTTACAATGAGCAGTTCTTC CASSPLAGGYNEQFF
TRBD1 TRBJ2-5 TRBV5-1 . TGCGCCAGCAGCCCACGGGACAGTCAAGAGACCCAGTACTTC CASSPRDSQETQYF
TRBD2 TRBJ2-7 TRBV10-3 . TGTGCCATCAGTCAGTATCTTAAGCTAGCGGGGGACACCTACGAGCAGTACTTC CAISQYLKLAGDTYEQYF
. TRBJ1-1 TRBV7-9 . TGTGCCAGCAGGGACTTCAGGGGCACTGAAGCTTTCTTT CASRDFRGTEAFF
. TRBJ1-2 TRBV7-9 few TGTGCCAGCAGCCCCAGCGGGGGCGCGGAGGGCTACACCTTC CASSPSGGAEGYTF
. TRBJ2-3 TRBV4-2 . TGTGCCAGCAGCCAAGAGTTGGCAGGTGCAGATACGCAGTATTTT CASSQELAGADTQYF
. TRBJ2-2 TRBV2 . TGTGCCAGCAGTGAAGCGGCCGGGTGGACCGGGGAGCTGTTTTTT CASSEAAGWTGELFF
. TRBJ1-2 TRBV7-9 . TGTGCCAGCAGCTTAGAGGTCCTGACACCAAATTATGGCTACACCTTC CASSLEVLTPNYGYTF
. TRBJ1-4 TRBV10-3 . TGTGCCATCAGTGAGTCCCTCTTGGGGGTACCAACTAATGAAAAACTGTTTTTT CAISESLLGVPTNEKLFF
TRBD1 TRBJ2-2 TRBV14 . TGTGCCAGCAGCCGACCGGCGGGGACAGGGTACACCGGGGAGCTGTTTTTT CASSRPAGTGYTGELFF
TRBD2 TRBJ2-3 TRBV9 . TGTGCCAGCAGCAGGAGCGGGGGCACAGATACGCAGTATTTT CASSRSGGTDTQYF
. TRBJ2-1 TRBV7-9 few TGTGCCAGCAGCTACCGCCGGGTGGGGATCGGTAATGAGCAGTTCTTC CASSYRRVGIGNEQFF